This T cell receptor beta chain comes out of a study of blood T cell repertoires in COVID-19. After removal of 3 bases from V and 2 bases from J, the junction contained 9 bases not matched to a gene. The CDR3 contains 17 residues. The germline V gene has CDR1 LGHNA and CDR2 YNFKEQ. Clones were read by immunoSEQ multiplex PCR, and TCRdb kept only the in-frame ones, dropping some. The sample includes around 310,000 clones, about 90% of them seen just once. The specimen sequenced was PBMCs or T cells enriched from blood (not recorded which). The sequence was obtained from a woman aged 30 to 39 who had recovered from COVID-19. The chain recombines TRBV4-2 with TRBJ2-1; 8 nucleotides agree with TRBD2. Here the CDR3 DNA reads TGTGCCAGCAGCCACCCTCTAAGCGGGGGTCCCTACAATGAGCAGTTCTTC. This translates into CASSHPLSGGPYNEQFF.